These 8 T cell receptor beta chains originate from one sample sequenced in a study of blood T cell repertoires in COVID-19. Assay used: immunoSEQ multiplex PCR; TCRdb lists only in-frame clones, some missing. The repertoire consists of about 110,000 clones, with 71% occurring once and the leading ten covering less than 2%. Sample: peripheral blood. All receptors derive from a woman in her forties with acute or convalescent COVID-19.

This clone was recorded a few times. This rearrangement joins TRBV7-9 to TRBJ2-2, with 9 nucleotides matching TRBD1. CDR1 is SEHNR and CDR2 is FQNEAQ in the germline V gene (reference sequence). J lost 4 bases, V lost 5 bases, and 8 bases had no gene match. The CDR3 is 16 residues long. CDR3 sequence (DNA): TGTGCCAGCAGCATAACAGGGGGCTATAGCACCGGGGAGCTGTTTTTT. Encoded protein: CASSITGGYSTGELFF.

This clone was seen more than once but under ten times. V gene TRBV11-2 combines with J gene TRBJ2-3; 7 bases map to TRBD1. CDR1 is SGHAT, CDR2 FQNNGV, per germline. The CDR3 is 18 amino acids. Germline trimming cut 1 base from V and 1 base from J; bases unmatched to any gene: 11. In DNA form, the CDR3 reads TGTGCCAGCAGCTTAGCTTTACCGGGACAGACCCGCACAGATACGCAGTATTTT. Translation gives CASSLALPGQTRTDTQYF.

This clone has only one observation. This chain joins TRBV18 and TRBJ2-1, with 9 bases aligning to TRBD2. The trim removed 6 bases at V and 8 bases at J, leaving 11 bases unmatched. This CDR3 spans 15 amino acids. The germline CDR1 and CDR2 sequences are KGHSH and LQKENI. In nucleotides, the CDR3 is TGTGCCAGCTCGTCGCTGGCGGGGGGGACAGATGAGCAGTTCTTC. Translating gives CASSSLAGGTDEQFF.

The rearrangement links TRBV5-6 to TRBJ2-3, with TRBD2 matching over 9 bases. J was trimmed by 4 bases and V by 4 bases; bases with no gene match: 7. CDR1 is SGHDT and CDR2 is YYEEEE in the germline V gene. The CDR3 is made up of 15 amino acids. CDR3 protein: CASSTKRGVADTQYF. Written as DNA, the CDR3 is TGTGCCAGCAGCACTAAGCGGGGGGTTGCAGATACGCAGTATTTT. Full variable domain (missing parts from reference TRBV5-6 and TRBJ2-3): DAGVTQSPTHLIKTRGQQVTLRCSPKSGHDTVSWYQQALGQGPQFIFQYYEEEERQRGNFPDRFSGHQFPNYSSELNVNALLLGDSALYLCASSTKRGVADTQYFGPGTRLTVL.

CDR3: CASSSTGGTEAFF. The CDR3 nucleotides are TGTGCCAGCAGTTCCACAGGGGGAACTGAAGCTTTCTTT. This chain links TRBV27 with TRBJ1-1; 8 nucleotides match TRBD1. The CDR3 consists of 13 residues. CDR1 MNHEY and CDR2 SMNVEV come from the germline V gene (reference sequence). The V and J ends lost 4 bases and 5 bases, in that order; junction bases with no gene match: 3.

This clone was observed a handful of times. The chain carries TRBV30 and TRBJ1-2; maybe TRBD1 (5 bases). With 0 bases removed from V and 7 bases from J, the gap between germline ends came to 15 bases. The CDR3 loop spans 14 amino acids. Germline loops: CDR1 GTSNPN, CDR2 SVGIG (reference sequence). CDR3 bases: TGTGCCTGGAGTGTTTGGGGGGTAGAGGCTGGCTACACCTTC. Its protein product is CAWSVWGVEAGYTF.

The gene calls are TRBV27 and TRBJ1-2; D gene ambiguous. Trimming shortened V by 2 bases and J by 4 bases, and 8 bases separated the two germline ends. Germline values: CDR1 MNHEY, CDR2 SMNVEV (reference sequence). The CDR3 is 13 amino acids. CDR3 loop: CASSLTGSYGYTF. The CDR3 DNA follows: TGTGCCAGCAGTTTAACGGGGTCCTATGGCTACACCTTC.

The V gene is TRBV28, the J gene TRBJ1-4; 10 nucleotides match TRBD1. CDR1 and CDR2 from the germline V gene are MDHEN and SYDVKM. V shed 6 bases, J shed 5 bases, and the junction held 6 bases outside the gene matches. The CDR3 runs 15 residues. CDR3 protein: CASRTPGQGNEKLFF. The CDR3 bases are TGTGCCAGCAGGACTCCGGGACAGGGGAATGAAAAACTGTTTTTT. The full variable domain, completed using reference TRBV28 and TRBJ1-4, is DVKVTQSSRYLVKRTGEKVFLECVQDMDHENMFWYRQDPGLGLRLIYFSYDVKMKEKGDIPEGYSVSREKKERFSLILESASTNQTSMYLCASRTPGQGNEKLFFGSGTQLSVL.